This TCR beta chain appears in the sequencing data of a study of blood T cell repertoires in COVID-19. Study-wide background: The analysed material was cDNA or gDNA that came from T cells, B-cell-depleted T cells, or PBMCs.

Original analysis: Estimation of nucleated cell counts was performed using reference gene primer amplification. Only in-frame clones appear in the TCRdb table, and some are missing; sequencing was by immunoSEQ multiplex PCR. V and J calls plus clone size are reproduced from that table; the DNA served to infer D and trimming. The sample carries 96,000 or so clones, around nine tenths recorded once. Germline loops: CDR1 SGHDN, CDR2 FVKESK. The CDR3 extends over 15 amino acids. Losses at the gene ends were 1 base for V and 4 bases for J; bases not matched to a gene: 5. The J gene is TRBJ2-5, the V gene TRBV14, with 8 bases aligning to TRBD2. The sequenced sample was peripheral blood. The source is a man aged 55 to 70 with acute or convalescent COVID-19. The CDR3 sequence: CASSQVGGRTETQYF. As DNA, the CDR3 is TGTGCCAGCAGCCAAGTGGGCGGGAGGACAGAGACCCAGTACTTC.